This TCR beta chain was retrieved from a study of cytomegalovirus exposure and HLA in healthy donors. Whole-study context: Falling in the Caucasian-associated ancestry cluster were 80% to 85% of under 450 genotyped donors.

Notes on the study in general: TCR beta V- and J-gene trimming, according to a later analysis, was linked to a missense DCLRE1C variant.

This clone has only a few counts. Its antigen is as yet unknown. The PCR was carried out with 60 Vbeta primers and 13 Jbeta primers. The assay was immunoSEQ multiplex PCR, and TCRdb's table has in-frame clones only and misses some. This table has some 200,000 clones, around 79% appearing once. This TCR came from a man between 18 and 35 years old in good health and CMV-seronegative. The material sequenced was PBMCs.

CDR3 nucleotides: TGTGCCACCCGGACAGGAGCCGCAACTAATGAAAAACTGTTTTTT. Translation gives CATRTGAATNEKLFF. This chain joins TRBV27 and TRBJ1-4, with TRBD1 matching 7 bases. This CDR3 comprises 15 residues. After removal of 10 bases from V and 0 bases from J, the junction contained 8 bases not matched to a gene. Germline loops: CDR1 MNHEY, CDR2 SMNVEV (reference sequence).